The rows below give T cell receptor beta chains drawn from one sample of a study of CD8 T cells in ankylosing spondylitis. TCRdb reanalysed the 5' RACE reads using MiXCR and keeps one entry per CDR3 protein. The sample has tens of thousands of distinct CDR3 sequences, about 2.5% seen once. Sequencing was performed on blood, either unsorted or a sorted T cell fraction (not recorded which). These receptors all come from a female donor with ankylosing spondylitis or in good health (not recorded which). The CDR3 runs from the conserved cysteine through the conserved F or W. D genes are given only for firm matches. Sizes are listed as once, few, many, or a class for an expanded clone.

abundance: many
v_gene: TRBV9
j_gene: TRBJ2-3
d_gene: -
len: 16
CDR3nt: TGTGCCAGCAGCACGCAGACTAGTTCCTCAACAGATACGCAGTATTTT
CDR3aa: CASSTQTSSSTDTQYF

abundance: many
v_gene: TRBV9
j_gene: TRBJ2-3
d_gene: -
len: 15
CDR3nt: TGTGCCAGCAGCCCTAGGGGGGACACACCAGATACGCAGTATTTT
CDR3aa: CASSPRGDTPDTQYF

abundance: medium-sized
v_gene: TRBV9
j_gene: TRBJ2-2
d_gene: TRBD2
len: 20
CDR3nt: TGTGCCAGCAGCGTAGGGTTAGCGGGGGGCGCCAAAGCGAGCACCGGGGAGCTGTTTTTT
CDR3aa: CASSVGLAGGAKASTGELFF

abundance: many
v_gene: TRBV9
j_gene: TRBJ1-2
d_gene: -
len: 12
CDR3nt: TGTGCCAGCAGCTCAGGGGATTATGGCTACACCTTC
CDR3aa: CASSSGDYGYTF

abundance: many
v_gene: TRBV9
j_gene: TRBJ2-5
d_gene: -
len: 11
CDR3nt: TGTGCCAGCAGCGACCAAGAGACCCAGTACTTC
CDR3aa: CASSDQETQYF

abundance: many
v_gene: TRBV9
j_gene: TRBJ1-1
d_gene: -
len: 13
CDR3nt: TGTGCCAGCAGCGCTCAGGGGAACACTGAAGCTTTCTTT
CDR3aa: CASSAQGNTEAFF

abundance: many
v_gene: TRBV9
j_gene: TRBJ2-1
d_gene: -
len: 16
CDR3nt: TGTGCCAGCAGCGGGGATACTAGTCCGGTGCACAGTGAGCAGTTCTTC
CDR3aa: CASSGDTSPVHSEQFF

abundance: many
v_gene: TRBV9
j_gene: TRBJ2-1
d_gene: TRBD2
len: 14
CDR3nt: TGTGCCAGCAACGAGCGGGGGGAGATAGGTGAGCAGTTCTTC
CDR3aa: CASNERGEIGEQFF

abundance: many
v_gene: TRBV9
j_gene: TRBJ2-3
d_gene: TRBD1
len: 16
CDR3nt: TGTGCCAGCAGCCCCCCGGGACAGGGAGGCACAGATACGCAGTATTTT
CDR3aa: CASSPPGQGGTDTQYF

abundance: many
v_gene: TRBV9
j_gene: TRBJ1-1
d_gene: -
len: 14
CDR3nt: TGTGCCAGCTCGGTCGACGGAATGAACACTGAAGCTTTCTTT
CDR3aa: CASSVDGMNTEAFF

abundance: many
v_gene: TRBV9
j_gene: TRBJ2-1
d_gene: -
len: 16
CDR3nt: TGTGCCAGCAGCGCCCAGGGGCCGGCCGTCTACAATGAGCAGTTCTTC
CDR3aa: CASSAQGPAVYNEQFF

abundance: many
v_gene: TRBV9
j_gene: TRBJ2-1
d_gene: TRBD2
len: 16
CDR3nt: TGTGCCAGCAGCGCCGGCGGGGGGAGCGCTTACAATGAGCAGTTCTTC
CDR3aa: CASSAGGGSAYNEQFF